The clone carrying this T cell receptor (beta chain) was seen at least ten times. The sample is drawn from a study of T cells in Graves' hyperthyroidism and ophthalmopathy. The V gene lost 3 bases and the J gene lost 3 bases, with 8 bases spanning the gap. The CDR3 covers 13 residues. From germline, CDR1 is LGHDT and CDR2 YNNKEL (reference sequence). Aged 18 to 65, the patients had hyperthyroidism that was newly diagnosed and had lasted under 2 months. PBMCs were derived from about 10 ml fresh peripheral blood. Researchers took RNA transcripts and amplified the TCR beta CDR3 regions from them. First-round RT-PCR with HTBI primers amplified the TCR CDR3 region. TCRdb called the multiplex PCR reads again in MiXCR, with one record for every CDR3 protein. The sample lists a few hundred thousand distinct CDR3 sequences, approximately 14% occurring once.

The source material was blood. The rearrangement uses TRBV3-1 and TRBJ2-5, with D uncertain. This clonotype was obtained from a woman aged 18-29 years with Graves' hyperthyroidism. The CDR3 reads CASSHLAEETQYF. The CDR3 region has the DNA TGTGCCAGCAGCCATCTCGCGGAAGAGACCCAGTACTTC.